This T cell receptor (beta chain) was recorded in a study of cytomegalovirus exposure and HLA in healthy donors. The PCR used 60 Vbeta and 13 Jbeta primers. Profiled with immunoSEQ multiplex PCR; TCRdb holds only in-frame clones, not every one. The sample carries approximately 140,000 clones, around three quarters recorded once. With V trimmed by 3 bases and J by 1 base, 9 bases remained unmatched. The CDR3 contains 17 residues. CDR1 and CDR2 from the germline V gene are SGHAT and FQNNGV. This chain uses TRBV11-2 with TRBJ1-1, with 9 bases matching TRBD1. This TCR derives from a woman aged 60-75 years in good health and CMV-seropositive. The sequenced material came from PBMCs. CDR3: CASSFGTGNPSNTEAFF. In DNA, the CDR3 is TGTGCCAGCAGCTTCGGGACAGGGAACCCCTCGAACACTGAAGCTTTCTTT.